The clone carrying this T cell receptor beta chain was seen more than once but under ten times. The antigen is undetermined. The record originates from a study of T cell repertoires in cytomegalovirus infection. There are 14 residues in the CDR3. With 6 bases clipped from V and 6 bases from J, the junction kept 5 bases outside the gene matches. Germline CDR1 is SGHTA and CDR2 is FQGNSA. TCRdb fed the reads into MiXCR, producing one record per CDR3 protein. The sample comprises around 540,000 distinct CDR3 sequences, about 33% of which are singletons, and roughly 16% rests with the top ten. The rearrangement links TRBV7-2 to TRBJ2-7; 13 bases match TRBD2. The sequence came from a human donor in good health (CMV status not recorded). Some clones in this sample may be carry-over from other donors' samples. Specimen: cultured PBMCs, collected from culture after CMV antigen stimulation. CDR3 sequence reads: CASSHGLAGVEQYF. CDR3 in DNA: TGTGCCAGCAGTCACGGACTAGCGGGAGTCGAGCAGTACTTC.